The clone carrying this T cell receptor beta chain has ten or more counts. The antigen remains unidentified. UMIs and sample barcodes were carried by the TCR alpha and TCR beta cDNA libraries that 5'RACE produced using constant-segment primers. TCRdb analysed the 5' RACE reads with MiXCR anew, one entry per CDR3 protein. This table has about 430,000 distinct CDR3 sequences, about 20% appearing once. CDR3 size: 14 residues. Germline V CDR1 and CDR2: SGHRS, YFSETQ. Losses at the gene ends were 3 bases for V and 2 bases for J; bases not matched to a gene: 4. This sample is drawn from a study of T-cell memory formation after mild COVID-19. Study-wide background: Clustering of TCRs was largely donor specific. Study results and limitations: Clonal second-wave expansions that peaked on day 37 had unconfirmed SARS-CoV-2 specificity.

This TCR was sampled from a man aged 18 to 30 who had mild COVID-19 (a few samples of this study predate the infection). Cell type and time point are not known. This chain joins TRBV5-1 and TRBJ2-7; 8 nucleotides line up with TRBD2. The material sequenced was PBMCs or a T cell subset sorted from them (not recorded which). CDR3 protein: CASSSGGGTYEQYF. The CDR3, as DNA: TGCGCCAGCAGCTCCGGCGGGGGGACCTACGAGCAGTACTTC.